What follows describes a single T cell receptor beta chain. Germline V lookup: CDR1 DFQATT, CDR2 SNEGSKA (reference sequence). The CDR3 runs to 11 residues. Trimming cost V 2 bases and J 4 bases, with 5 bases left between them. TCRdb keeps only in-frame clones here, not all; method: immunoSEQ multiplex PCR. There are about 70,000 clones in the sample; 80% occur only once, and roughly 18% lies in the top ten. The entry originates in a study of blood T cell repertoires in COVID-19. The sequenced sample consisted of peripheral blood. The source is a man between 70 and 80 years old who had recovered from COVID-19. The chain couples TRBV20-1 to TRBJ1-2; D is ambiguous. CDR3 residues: CSARQSYGYTF. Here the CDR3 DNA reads TGCAGTGCTAGACAGTCCTATGGCTACACCTTC.